A selection of T cell receptor beta chains follows, all from one sample in a study of a mutant IDH1 vaccine in newly diagnosed glioma. Antigen specificity for these receptors is unknown. TCRdb's table, derived via immunoSEQ multiplex PCR, lists solely in-frame clones and lacks some. The table records some 26,000 clones, roughly 80% of them present only once. Here the sequenced sample was PBMCs, taken from a glioma patient whose treatment included an IDH1 peptide vaccine. The receptors stem from a woman aged 25 to 39 with glioma. Each CDR3 is given with its conserved first and last residue. D genes are given only for firm matches. Not every row has a clone size; where given, it reads once, few, many or a size class.

>.|TRBV5-4|.|16|TRBJ2-2
TGTGCCAGCAGCTTGGTTCGGGGGCCTGGCACCGGGGAGCTGTTTTTT
CASSLVRGPGTGELFF
>TRBD1|TRBV12-5|.|15|TRBJ1-5
TGTGCTAGTGGTTTGCCAGGGGGCAGCAATCAGCCCCAGCATTTT
CASGLPGGSNQPQHF
>TRBD1|TRBV4-3|.|14|TRBJ1-2
TGCGCCAGCAGTAAGGGGGCACAGAACTATGGCTACACCTTC
CASSKGAQNYGYTF
>.|TRBV5-1|.|15|TRBJ1-3
TGCGCCAGCAGCTTGGGCCTCGGATCTGGAAACACCATATATTTT
CASSLGLGSGNTIYF
>TRBD2|TRBV7-9|.|14|TRBJ2-5
TGTGCCAGCAGCCCTCAGCGGGGGTCAGAGACCCAGTACTTC
CASSPQRGSETQYF
>.|TRBV9|.|11|TRBJ1-1
TGTGCCAGCAGCGTAGGGGACCAAGCTTTCTTT
CASSVGDQAFF
>TRBD1|TRBV9|medium-sized|14|TRBJ1-1
TGTGCCAGCAGCGTCCTCCAGGGGGCCACTGAAGCTTTCTTT
CASSVLQGATEAFF
>.|TRBV5-1|.|13|TRBJ2-4
TGCGCCAGCAGCGGGGGAACCAAAAACATTCAGTACTTC
CASSGGTKNIQYF
>.|TRBV28|once|15|TRBJ1-1
TGTGCCAGCAGTTTATGGGGGGTAGTGAACACTGAAGCTTTCTTT
CASSLWGVVNTEAFF
>.|TRBV7-7|medium-sized|16|TRBJ2-3
TGTGCCAGCAGCTTATCACCTTCTGACCGCACAGATACGCAGTATTTT
CASSLSPSDRTDTQYF
>TRBD2|TRBV4-2|.|14|TRBJ2-7
TGTGCCAGCAGCCAAGATCTGAGCGGGGGTGAGCAGTACTTC
CASSQDLSGGEQYF
>.|TRBV30|.|12|TRBJ2-3
TGTGCCTGGAGTATGGAGGAAGATACGCAGTATTTT
CAWSMEEDTQYF
>.|TRBV5-4|.|14|TRBJ1-1
TGTGCCAGCAGTATCGTTGGGGGTGGCACTGAAGCTTTCTTT
CASSIVGGGTEAFF
>TRBD1|TRBV5-8|.|16|TRBJ1-5
TGTGCCAGCAGCTTGGGGTCCGGGACAGGGAATCAGCCCCAGCATTTT
CASSLGSGTGNQPQHF
>.|TRBV6-4|.|15|TRBJ1-3
TGTGCCAGCAGTGCCACAGGAGACTCTGGAAACACCATATATTTT
CASSATGDSGNTIYF
>TRBD1|TRBV27|.|15|TRBJ1-6
TGTGCCAGCAGTTTATTTACAGGGGATAATTCACCCCTCCACTTT
CASSLFTGDNSPLHF
>.|TRBV18|.|12|TRBJ1-1
TGTGCCAGCTCACCGACGAACACTGAAGCTTTCTTT
CASSPTNTEAFF
>.|TRBV5-5|.|13|TRBJ1-4
TGTGCCAGCAGCTTGGCCCAGGGGGAAAAACTGTTTTTT
CASSLAQGEKLFF